Detailed here is one T cell receptor beta chain. The repertoire was sequenced with immunoSEQ multiplex PCR; TCRdb's copy has only in-frame clones and lacks some. The repertoire includes 1.5 million to 2.5 million clones, roughly 95% of them detected once, and under 1.5% sits in the top ten. With 1 base clipped from V and 2 bases from J, the junction kept 6 bases outside the gene matches. Germline CDR1 and CDR2: LGHNA and YSLEER. This CDR3 region has 17 residues. The data are from a study of shared clonotypes between healthy human individuals. Naive CD8 cells comprised CD45RO-negative, CCR7-positively selected cells, excluding terminally differentiated effector memory CD45RA+ cells.

J is TRBJ2-2 and V is TRBV4-3, with 8 bases that match TRBD1. Input material: naive CD8+ T cells sorted from blood. This receptor was obtained from a man aged 18 to 30 in good health. The CDR3 region is CASSQGPGGINTGELFF. The CDR3 bases are TGCGCCAGCAGCCAAGGGCCAGGGGGCATTAACACCGGGGAGCTGTTTTTT.